The rows below give T cell receptor beta chains drawn from one sample of a study of blood T cell repertoires in COVID-19. Libraries were prepared by immunoSEQ multiplex PCR; TCRdb keeps only in-frame clonotypes and omits some of them. The sample lists 130,000 to 150,000 clones, around three quarters occurring once. Sequenced: peripheral blood. These receptors came from a man between 60 and 75 years old with acute or convalescent COVID-19. Each CDR3 is given with its conserved first and last residue. The D gene is left open where the match is weak. Clone size is stated in some rows and not others, as once, few, many or a class when expanded.

v_call	j_call	d_call	clone_size	cdr3_aa	cdr3_nt
TRBV25-1	TRBJ2-7	.	.	CASSPPDRNSYEQYF	TGTGCCAGCAGCCCCCCCGACAGGAACTCCTACGAGCAGTACTTC
TRBV7-9	TRBJ2-1	TRBD1	.	CASSLDRADNEQFF	TGTGCCAGCAGCTTGGACAGGGCGGACAATGAGCAGTTCTTC
TRBV11-2	TRBJ2-1	TRBD2	.	CASSLLAGGGGEQFF	TGTGCCAGCAGCTTATTAGCGGGAGGGGGTGGTGAGCAGTTCTTC
TRBV27	TRBJ2-7	.	.	CASSFWNRVHEQYF	TGTGCCAGCAGTTTTTGGAACAGGGTACACGAGCAGTACTTC
TRBV6-5	TRBJ2-5	TRBD1	.	CASSYGTAQMGETQYF	TGTGCCAGCAGTTACGGGACAGCCCAAATGGGAGAGACCCAGTACTTC
TRBV23-1	TRBJ2-1	TRBD2	.	CATKPGLAGGSSYNEQFF	TGCGCCACCAAGCCGGGACTAGCGGGAGGAAGCTCCTACAATGAGCAGTTCTTC
TRBV19	TRBJ1-3	.	.	CASSPGAFAGNTIYF	TGTGCCAGTAGTCCCGGAGCCTTCGCTGGAAACACCATATATTTT
TRBV4-1	TRBJ2-1	TRBD2	.	CASSQTGGPGEQFF	TGCGCCAGCAGCCAAACGGGAGGGCCGGGTGAGCAGTTCTTC
TRBV5-1	TRBJ2-3	TRBD2	.	CASSTGAGGGDTQYF	TGCGCCAGCAGCACCGGAGCGGGAGGTGGGGATACGCAGTATTTT
TRBV2	TRBJ1-3	.	.	CASTGDIGNTIYF	TGTGCCAGCACCGGGGACATAGGAAACACCATATATTTT
TRBV4-1	TRBJ2-2	.	.	CASSPRTGPNTGELFF	TGCGCCAGCAGCCCCCGAACAGGGCCCAACACCGGGGAGCTGTTTTTT
TRBV5-4	TRBJ2-7	.	.	CASRPILNEQYF	TGTGCCAGCAGGCCTATTCTGAACGAGCAGTACTTC
TRBV30	TRBJ1-3	.	.	CAWSHPGTGGNTIYF	TGTGCCTGGTCGCACCCGGGAACGGGTGGAAACACCATATATTTT
TRBV5-1	TRBJ2-2	.	.	CASRGGVTGQGGELFF	TGCGCCAGCAGAGGGGGAGTAACGGGGCAGGGCGGGGAGCTGTTTTTT
TRBV15	TRBJ1-5	.	few	CATSRDNGVGNQPQHF	TGTGCCACCAGCAGAGATAACGGGGTGGGCAATCAGCCCCAGCATTTT
TRBV5-6	TRBJ1-2	TRBD1	.	CASSPGQGSYGYTF	TGTGCCAGCAGCCCTGGACAGGGCTCCTATGGCTACACCTTC
TRBV29-1	TRBJ2-7	TRBD2	.	CSVEPTSASASYEQYF	TGCAGCGTTGAACCCACTAGCGCCTCAGCCTCCTACGAGCAGTACTTC
TRBV5-1	TRBJ2-2	TRBD2	.	CASSPTSGRGTGELFF	TGCGCCAGCAGCCCAACTAGCGGGAGAGGGACCGGGGAGCTGTTTTTT
TRBV7-9	TRBJ1-5	.	.	CASSSSSMGGNQPQHF	TGTGCCAGCAGCTCTTCCTCCATGGGGGGAAATCAGCCCCAGCATTTT
TRBV30	TRBJ2-7	.	.	CAWSAEGRGIGSYEQYF	TGTGCCTGGAGTGCTGAAGGGCGCGGGATTGGCTCCTACGAGCAGTACTTC
TRBV28	TRBJ1-1	TRBD1	.	CASTGQVEAFF	TGTGCCAGCACTGGACAGGTTGAAGCTTTCTTT
TRBV19	TRBJ1-1	TRBD1	.	CASRPGQPTEAFF	TGTGCCAGTAGGCCGGGACAGCCGACTGAAGCTTTCTTT
TRBV5-1	TRBJ1-2	TRBD1	.	CASSFGGQGPSYGYTF	TGCGCCAGCAGCTTTGGGGGACAGGGACCATCCTATGGCTACACCTTC
TRBV3-1/TRBV3-2	TRBJ1-3	.	.	CASSHRQADIYF	TGTGCCAGCAGCCACCGACAAGCGGACATATATTTT
TRBV29-1	TRBJ2-3	TRBD2	.	CSAVPGLAGDTDTQYF	TGCAGCGCTGTCCCGGGACTAGCGGGAGACACAGATACGCAGTATTTT
TRBV4-2	TRBJ1-5	TRBD1	.	CASSQELGQGARQPQHF	TGTGCCAGCAGCCAAGAGTTAGGACAGGGGGCGAGACAGCCCCAGCATTTT
TRBV7-6	TRBJ2-7	TRBD1	medium-sized	CASSPGQGSSYEQYF	TGTGCCAGCAGCCCGGGACAGGGTAGCTCCTACGAGCAGTACTTC
TRBV11-3	TRBJ2-7	TRBD2	few	CASSYTSAYEQYF	TGTGCCAGCAGTTATACTAGCGCCTACGAGCAGTACTTC